This T cell receptor (beta chain) was retrieved from a study of cytomegalovirus exposure and HLA in healthy donors. Study-wide background: Later analysis reported that the approximately 130 validation repertoires shared the platform of the roughly 700 first-cohort repertoires. Broader study findings: Subsequent analysis of the approximately 110 validation repertoires found a tendency for first-cohort TCR clusters to co-occur. Reports indicated that the classifier achieved high specificity and sensitivity in diagnosing cytomegalovirus status. Cytomegalovirus-associated TCR beta chains were listed, numbering roughly 150.

Assay used: immunoSEQ multiplex PCR; TCRdb lists only in-frame clones, some missing. The sample shows more than 120,000 clones, 85% to 90% of them seen only once. Trimming pared 0 bases from V and 8 bases from J, leaving 15 bases between. The CDR3 consists of 15 residues. Germline CDR1 is SGDLS and CDR2 is YYNGEE. This clone has just one count. What it recognizes is unknown. The receptor was isolated from a man aged 18 to 29 in good health and CMV-seropositive. J is TRBJ2-1 and V is TRBV9; D gene uncertain. What was sequenced was PBMCs. CDR3 DNA: TGTGCCAGCAGCGTAGGTTTAGCTTCCACCCATGAGCAGTTCTTC. It yields the protein CASSVGLASTHEQFF. Full variable domain (remainder filled in from reference TRBV9 and TRBJ2-1): DSGVTQTPKHLITATGQRVTLRCSPRSGDLSVYWYQQSLDQGLQFLIQYYNGEERAKGNILERFSAQQFPDLHSELNLSSLELGDSALYFCASSVGLASTHEQFFGPGTRLTVL.